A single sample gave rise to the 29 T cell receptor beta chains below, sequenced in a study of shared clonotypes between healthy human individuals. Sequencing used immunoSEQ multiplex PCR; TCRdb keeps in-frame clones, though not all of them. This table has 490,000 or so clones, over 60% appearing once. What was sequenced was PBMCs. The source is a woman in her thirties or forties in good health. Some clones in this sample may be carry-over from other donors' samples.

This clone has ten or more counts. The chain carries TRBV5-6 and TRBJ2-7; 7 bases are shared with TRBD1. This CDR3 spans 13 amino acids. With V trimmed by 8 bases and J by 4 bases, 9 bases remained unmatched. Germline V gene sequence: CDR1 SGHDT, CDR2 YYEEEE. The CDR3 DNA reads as TGTGCCAGTACTGACAGGGTGACTTACGAGCAGTACTTC. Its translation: CASTDRVTYEQYF.

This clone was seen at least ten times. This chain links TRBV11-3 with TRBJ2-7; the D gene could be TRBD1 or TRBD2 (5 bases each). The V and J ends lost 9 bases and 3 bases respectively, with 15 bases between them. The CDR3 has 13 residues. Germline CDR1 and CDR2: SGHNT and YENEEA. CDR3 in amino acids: CARIQGVNYEQYF. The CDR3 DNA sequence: TGTGCCAGGATCCAGGGAGTGAACTACGAGCAGTACTTC.

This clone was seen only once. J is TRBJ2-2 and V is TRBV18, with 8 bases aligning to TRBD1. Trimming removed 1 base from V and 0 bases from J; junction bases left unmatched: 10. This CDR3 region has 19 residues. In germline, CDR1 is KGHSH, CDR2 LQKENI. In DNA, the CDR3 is TGTGCCAGCTCACCACGGATAGAGCGACAGGGGTCGAACACCGGGGAGCTGTTTTTT. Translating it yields CASSPRIERQGSNTGELFF.

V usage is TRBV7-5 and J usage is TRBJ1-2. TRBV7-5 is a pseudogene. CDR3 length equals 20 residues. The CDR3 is CVRSLVFPRAGRRRGYGYTF. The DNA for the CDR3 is TGTGTCAGAAGCTTAGTATTTCCCCGGGCGGGCAGAAGGAGGGGATATGGCTACACCTTC.

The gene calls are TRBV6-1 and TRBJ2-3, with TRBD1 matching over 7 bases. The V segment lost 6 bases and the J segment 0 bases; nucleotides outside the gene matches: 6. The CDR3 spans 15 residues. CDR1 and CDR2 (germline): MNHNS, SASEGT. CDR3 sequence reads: CASRPDRVSTDTQYF. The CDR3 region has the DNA TGTGCCAGCAGGCCCGACAGGGTTAGCACAGATACGCAGTATTTT.

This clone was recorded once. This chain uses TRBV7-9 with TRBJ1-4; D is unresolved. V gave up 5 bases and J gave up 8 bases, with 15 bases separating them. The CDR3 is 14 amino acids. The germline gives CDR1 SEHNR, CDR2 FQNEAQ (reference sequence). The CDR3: CASSHLEPLEKLFF. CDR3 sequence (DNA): TGTGCCAGCAGCCACCTAGAACCGCTAGAAAAACTGTTTTTT. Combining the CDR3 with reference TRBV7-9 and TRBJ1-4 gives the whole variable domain DTGVSQNPRHKITKRGQNVTFRCDPISEHNRLYWYRQTLGQGPEFLTYFQNEAQLEKSRLLSDRFSAERPKGSFSTLEIQRTEQGDSAMYLCASSHLEPLEKLFFGSGTQLSVL.

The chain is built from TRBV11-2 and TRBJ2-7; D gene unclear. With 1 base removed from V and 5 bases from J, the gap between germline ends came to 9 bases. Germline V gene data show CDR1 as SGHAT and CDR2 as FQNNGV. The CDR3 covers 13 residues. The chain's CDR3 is CASSLVPGNEQYF. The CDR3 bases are TGTGCCAGCAGCTTAGTGCCCGGAAACGAGCAGTACTTC.

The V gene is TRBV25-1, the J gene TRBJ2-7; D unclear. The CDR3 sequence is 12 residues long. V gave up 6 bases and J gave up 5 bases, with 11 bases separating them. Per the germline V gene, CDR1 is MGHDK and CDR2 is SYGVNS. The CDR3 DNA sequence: TGTGCCAGCAGGGGCCCCGTAAACGAGCAGTACTTC. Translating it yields CASRGPVNEQYF.

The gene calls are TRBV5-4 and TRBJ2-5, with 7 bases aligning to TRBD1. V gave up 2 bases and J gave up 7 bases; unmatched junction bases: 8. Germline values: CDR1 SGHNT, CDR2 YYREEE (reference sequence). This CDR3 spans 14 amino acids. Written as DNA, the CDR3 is TGTGCCAGCAGCTTAACTGACTCAGGGGGGACCCAGTACTTC. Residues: CASSLTDSGGTQYF.

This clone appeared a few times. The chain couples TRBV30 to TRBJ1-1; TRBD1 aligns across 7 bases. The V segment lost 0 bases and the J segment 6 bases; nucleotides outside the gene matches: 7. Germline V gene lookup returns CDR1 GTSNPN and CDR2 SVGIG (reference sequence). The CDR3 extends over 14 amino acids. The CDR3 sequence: CAWSVGGGKAEAFF. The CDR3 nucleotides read TGTGCCTGGAGTGTAGGAGGGGGCAAGGCTGAAGCTTTCTTT.

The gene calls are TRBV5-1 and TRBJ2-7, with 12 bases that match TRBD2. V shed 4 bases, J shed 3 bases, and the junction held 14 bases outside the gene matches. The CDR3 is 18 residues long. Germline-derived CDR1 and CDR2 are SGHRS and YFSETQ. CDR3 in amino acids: CASSTTSGSLGRVYEQYF. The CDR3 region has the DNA TGCGCCAGCAGCACGACTAGCGGGAGTCTAGGGCGGGTCTACGAGCAGTACTTC.

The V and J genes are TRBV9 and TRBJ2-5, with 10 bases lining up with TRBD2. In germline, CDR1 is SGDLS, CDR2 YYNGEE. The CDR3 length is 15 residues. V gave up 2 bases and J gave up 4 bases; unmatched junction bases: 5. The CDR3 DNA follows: TGTGCCAGCAGCGTTAGCGGGAGGATTTCAGAGACCCAGTACTTC. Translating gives CASSVSGRISETQYF. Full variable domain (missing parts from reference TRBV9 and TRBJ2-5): DSGVTQTPKHLITATGQRVTLRCSPRSGDLSVYWYQQSLDQGLQFLIQYYNGEERAKGNILERFSAQQFPDLHSELNLSSLELGDSALYFCASSVSGRISETQYFGPGTRLLVL.

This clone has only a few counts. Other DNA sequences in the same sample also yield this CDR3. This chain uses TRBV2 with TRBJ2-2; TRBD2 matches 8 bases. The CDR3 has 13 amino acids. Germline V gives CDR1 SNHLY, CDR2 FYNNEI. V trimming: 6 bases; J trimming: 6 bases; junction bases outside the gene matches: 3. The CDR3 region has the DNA TGTGCCAGCAGAAGACTAGCGTCCGGGGAGCTGTTTTTT. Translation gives CASRRLASGELFF. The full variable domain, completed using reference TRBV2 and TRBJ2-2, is EPEVTQTPSHQVTQMGQEVILRCVPISNHLYFYWYRQILGQKVEFLVSFYNNEISEKSEIFDDQFSVERPDGSNFTLKIRSTKLEDSAMYFCASRRLASGELFFGEGSRLTVL.

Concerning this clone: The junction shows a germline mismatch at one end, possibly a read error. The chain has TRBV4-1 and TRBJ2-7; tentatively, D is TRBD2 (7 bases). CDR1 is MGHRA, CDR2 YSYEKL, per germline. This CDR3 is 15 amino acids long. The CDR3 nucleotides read TGTGCCAGCAGCCAAGGGGAGGGGGAATACGCCGAGCAGTACTTC. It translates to CASSQGEGEYAEQYF.

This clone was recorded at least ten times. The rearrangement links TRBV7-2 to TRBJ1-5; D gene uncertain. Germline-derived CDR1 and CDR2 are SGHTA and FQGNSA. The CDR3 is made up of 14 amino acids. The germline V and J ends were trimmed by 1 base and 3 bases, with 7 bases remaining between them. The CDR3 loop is CASSLEGLNQPQHF. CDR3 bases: TGTGCCAGCAGCTTAGAAGGGCTCAATCAGCCCCAGCATTTT.

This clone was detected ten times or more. The CDR3 DNA reads TGTGCCTGGAGTTTAACGGGCACCGGCTACACCTTC. This encodes CAWSLTGTGYTF. The rearrangement uses TRBV30 and TRBJ1-2; D is undetermined. From germline, CDR1 is GTSNPN and CDR2 SVGIG (reference sequence). This CDR3 is 12 amino acids long. Trimming took off 2 bases at V and 8 bases at J, with 12 bases between the two ends.

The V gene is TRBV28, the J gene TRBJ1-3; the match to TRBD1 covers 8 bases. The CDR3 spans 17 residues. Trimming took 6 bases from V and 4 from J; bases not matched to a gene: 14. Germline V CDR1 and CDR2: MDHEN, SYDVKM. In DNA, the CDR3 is TGTGCCAGCAGGGCCGGGACAGGCTACTTAGGGGGAAACACCATATATTTT. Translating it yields CASRAGTGYLGGNTIYF.

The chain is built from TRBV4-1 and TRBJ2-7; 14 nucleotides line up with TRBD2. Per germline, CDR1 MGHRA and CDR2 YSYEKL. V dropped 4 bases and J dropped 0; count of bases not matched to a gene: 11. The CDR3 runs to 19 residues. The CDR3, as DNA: TGCGCCAGCAGCCGAGGACTAGCGGGAGGCCCACTGAGCTCCTACGAGCAGTACTTC. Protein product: CASSRGLAGGPLSSYEQYF.

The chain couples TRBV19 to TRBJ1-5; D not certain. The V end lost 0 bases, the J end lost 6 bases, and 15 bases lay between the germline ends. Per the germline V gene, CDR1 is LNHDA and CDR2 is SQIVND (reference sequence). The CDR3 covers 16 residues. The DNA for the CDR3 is TGTGCCAGTAGTATAGATCTGGAGGTAGCGACTCAGCCCCAGCATTTT. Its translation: CASSIDLEVATQPQHF.

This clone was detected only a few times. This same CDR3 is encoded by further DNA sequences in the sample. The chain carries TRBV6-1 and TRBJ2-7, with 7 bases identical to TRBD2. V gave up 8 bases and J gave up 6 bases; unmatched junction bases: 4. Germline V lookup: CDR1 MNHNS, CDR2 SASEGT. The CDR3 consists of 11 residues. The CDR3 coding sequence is TGTGCCAGCCGGCGGGGGAGCGAGCAGTACTTC. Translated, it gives CASRRGSEQYF.

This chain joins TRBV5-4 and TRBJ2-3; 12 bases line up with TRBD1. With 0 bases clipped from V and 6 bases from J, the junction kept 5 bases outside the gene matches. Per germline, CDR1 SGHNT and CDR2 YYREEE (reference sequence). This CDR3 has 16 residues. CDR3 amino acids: CASSLAGTGGKDTQYF. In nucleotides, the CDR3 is TGTGCCAGCAGCTTGGCTGGGACAGGGGGCAAGGATACGCAGTATTTT.

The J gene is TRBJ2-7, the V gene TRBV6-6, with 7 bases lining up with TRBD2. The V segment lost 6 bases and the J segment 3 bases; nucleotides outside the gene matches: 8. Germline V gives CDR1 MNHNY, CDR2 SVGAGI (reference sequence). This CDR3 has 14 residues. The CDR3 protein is CASRPPGEGYEQYF. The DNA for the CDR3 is TGTGCCAGCAGGCCCCCGGGGGAGGGCTACGAGCAGTACTTC.

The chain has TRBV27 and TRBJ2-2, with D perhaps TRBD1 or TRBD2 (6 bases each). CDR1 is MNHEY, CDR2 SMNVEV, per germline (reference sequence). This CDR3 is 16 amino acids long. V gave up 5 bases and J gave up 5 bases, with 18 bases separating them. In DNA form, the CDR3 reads TGTGCCAGCAGTCCGGGGGCAGGGGCAGTTACCGGGGAGCTGTTTTTT. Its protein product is CASSPGAGAVTGELFF.

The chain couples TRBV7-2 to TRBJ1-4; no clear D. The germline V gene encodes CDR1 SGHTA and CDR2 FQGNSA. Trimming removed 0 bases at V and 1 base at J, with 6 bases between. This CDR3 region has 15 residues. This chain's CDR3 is CASSLAWRTNEKLFF. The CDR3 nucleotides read TGTGCCAGCAGCTTAGCATGGAGAACTAATGAAAAACTGTTTTTT.

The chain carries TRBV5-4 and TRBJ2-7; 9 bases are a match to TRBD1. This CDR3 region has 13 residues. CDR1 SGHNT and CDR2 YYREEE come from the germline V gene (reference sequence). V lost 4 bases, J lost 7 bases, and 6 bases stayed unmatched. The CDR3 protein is CASSRDRAREQYF. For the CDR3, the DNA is TGTGCCAGCAGCCGGGACAGGGCCCGGGAGCAGTACTTC.

In nucleotides, the CDR3 is TGTGCCAGCACCCGCTTGGGACAGGCCAGCTACGAGCAGTACTTC. This gives the protein CASTRLGQASYEQYF. The rearrangement links TRBV11-2 to TRBJ2-7, with 8 bases fitting TRBD1. The J segment lost 3 bases and the V segment lost 7 bases, leaving 11 bases of the junction unmatched. This CDR3 contains 15 residues. Germline CDR1 is SGHAT and CDR2 is FQNNGV.

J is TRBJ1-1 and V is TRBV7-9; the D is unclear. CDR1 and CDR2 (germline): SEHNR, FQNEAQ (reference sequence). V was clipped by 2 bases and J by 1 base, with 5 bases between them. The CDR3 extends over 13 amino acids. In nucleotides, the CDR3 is TGTGCCAGCAGCTTACTACAGAACACTGAAGCTTTCTTT. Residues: CASSLLQNTEAFF.

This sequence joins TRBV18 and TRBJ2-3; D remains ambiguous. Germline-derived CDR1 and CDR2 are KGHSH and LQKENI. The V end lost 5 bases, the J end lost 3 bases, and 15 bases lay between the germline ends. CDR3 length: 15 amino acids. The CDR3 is CASSSAPSKTDTQYF. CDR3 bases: TGTGCCAGCTCATCCGCCCCGTCGAAGACAGATACGCAGTATTTT.

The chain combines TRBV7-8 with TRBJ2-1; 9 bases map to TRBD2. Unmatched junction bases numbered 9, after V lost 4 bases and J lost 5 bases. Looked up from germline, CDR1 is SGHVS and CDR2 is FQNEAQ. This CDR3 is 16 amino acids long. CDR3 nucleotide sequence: TGTGCCAGCAGCTACTTTAGCGGGAGAGGGAACAATGAGCAGTTCTTC. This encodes CASSYFSGRGNNEQFF.